The rows below give T cell receptor beta chains drawn from one sample of a study of PD-L1 blockade in urothelial cancer. Profiled with immunoSEQ multiplex PCR; TCRdb holds only in-frame clones, not every one. The sample shows some 41,000 clones, around 82% of them seen only once. The sequenced sample was PBMCs, obtained around atezolizumab (anti-PD-L1) treatment. These receptors came from a man in his 60s with urothelial cancer. Each CDR3 is given with its conserved first and last residue. Each record gives: D gene, J gene, clone size, V gene, CDR3 DNA, CDR3 protein. A D gene is named only where the DNA matches it firmly. Clone size appears in some rows only: once, few, many, or a class for an expanded clone.

TRBD2 TRBJ2-1 once TRBV7-2 TGTGCCAGCAGCCTAAGACTAGCGTCGGACTACAATGAGCAGTTCTTC CASSLRLASDYNEQFF
- TRBJ2-7 - TRBV2 TGTGCCAGCAGTCAGGGAAGAGGTTACGAGCAGTACTTC CASSQGRGYEQYF
TRBD1 TRBJ1-6 - TRBV2 TGTGCCAGCAGTGGGGACAGAAATTCACCCCTCCACTTT CASSGDRNSPLHF
- TRBJ1-6 - TRBV5-6 TGTGCCAGCAGCCTGTGGGCACAGGGACGTTCACCCCTCCACTTT CASSLWAQGRSPLHF
- TRBJ1-4 - TRBV19 TGTGCCAGTAGTCCAACAACTAATGAAAAACTGTTTTTT CASSPTTNEKLFF
- TRBJ1-4 once TRBV10-3 TGTGCCATCAGCGAACCAGGGGCCGCCGGGAGGGAAAAACTGTTTTTT CAISEPGAAGREKLFF
TRBD1 TRBJ1-1 - TRBV2 TGTGCCAGCAGTTACCGGGACAGGCCCCTGAACACTGAAGCTTTCTTT CASSYRDRPLNTEAFF
TRBD1 TRBJ1-3 - TRBV6-6 TGTGCCAGCAGACGGACAGGCAGCGGCTCTGGAAACACCATATATTTT CASRRTGSGSGNTIYF
TRBD1 TRBJ2-7 - TRBV30 TGTGCCTGGTCACCGGGACAGGGATATTCGGCCTACGAGCAGTACTTC CAWSPGQGYSAYEQYF
TRBD1 TRBJ1-5 many TRBV6-1 TGTGCCAGCAGTGGGGGACAGGTCCCGAATCAGCCCCAGCATTTT CASSGGQVPNQPQHF
TRBD1 TRBJ2-3 few TRBV7-6 TGTGCCAGCAGCTCGGGACAGGAAGGGACGCAGTATTTT CASSSGQEGTQYF
- TRBJ2-5 once TRBV6-5 TGTGCCAGCAGTTACTCCCCCGGGAACCAAGAGACCCAGTACTTC CASSYSPGNQETQYF
TRBD2 TRBJ2-2 - TRBV28 TGTGCCAGCAGTTTACGGGGCGGGGGGAACACCGGGGAGCTGTTTTTT CASSLRGGGNTGELFF
- TRBJ1-2 - TRBV28 TGTGCCAGCAGTAAGAGACAGGCTCGTTATGGCTACACCTTC CASSKRQARYGYTF
- TRBJ1-6 - TRBV28 TGTGCCAGCAGACGGGGGTTCTCACCCCTCCACTTT CASRRGFSPLHF
TRBD1 TRBJ1-1 - TRBV2 TGTGCCACTTCGACAGGGATGAACACTGAAGCTTTCTTT CATSTGMNTEAFF
TRBD1 TRBJ2-2 - TRBV5-1 TGCGCCAGCAGCTTGGCGCGGCAGGGGGCCGGGGAGCTGTTTTTT CASSLARQGAGELFF